This T cell receptor (beta chain) was sequenced for a study of control samples from healthy donors and cancer patients. Germline-derived CDR1 and CDR2 are MNHNS and SASEGT. CDR3 length: 17 residues. V shed 3 bases and J 3 bases; nucleotides not matched to a gene: 13. Produced via immunoSEQ multiplex PCR; TCRdb's table is partial and in-frame only. The sample carries tens of thousands of clones, 75% to 95% recorded once. Specimen: blood. This clonotype was sampled from a man aged 25-45 years in good health. The gene calls are TRBV6-1 and TRBJ2-7, with 8 nucleotides matching TRBD1. The CDR3 DNA reads as TGTGCCAGCAGTGATTCAAATCAGGGGGCAAGGGGCTACGAGCAGTACTTC. Protein sequence: CASSDSNQGARGYEQYF.